The sample holds one count of the clone carrying this T cell receptor beta chain. Methods used by the authors: Reference gene primer amplification in the assay estimated nucleated cell counts. The protocol was immunoSEQ multiplex PCR, while the TCRdb copy is restricted to in-frame clones and leaves out a portion. The V and J calls and clone size were taken over from that table, and D and trimming were inferred from the DNA. The table includes 95,000 to 150,000 clones, approximately 85% detected once. This record comes from a study of blood T cell repertoires in COVID-19. Study summary: T cells, B-cell-depleted T cells, or PBMCs provided the cDNA or gDNA that served as material.

CDR1 is LGHDT and CDR2 is YNNKEL in the germline V gene (reference sequence). The V gene end was trimmed by 1 base and the J gene end by 6 bases; junction bases not matched to a gene: 5. CDR3 length: 14 amino acids. The rearrangement links TRBV3-1 (or the pseudogene TRBV3-2) to TRBJ2-7, with TRBD2 identical over 8 bases. The sequenced material came from peripheral blood. This TCR derives from a man aged 25-45 years with COVID-19, enrolled during active disease. DNA of the CDR3: TGTGCCAGCAGCCAAGGGACGGGAGGGGTCGAGCAGTACTTC. It specifies CASSQGTGGVEQYF.